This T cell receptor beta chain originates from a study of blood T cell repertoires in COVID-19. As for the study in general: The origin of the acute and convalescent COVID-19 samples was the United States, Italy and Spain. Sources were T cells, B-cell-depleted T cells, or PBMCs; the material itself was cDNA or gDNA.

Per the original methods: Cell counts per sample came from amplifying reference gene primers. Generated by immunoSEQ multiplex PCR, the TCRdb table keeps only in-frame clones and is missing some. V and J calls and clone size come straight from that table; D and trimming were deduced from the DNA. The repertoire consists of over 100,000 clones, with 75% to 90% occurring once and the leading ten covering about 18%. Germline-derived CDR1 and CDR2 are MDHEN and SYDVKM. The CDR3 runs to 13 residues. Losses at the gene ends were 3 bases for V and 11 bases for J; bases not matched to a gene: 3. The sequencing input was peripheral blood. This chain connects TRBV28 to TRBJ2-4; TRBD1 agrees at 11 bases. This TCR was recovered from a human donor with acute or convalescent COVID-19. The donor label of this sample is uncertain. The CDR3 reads CASSFSDRGLQYF. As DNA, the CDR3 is TGTGCCAGCAGTTTTTCGGACAGGGGGCTTCAGTACTTC.